This T cell receptor beta chain appears in the sequencing data of a study of blood T cell repertoires in COVID-19. About the research overall: Collection of acute and convalescent COVID-19 samples took place in the United States, Italy and Spain. T cells, B-cell-depleted T cells, or PBMCs provided the cDNA or gDNA that served as material.

Germline trimming cut 1 base from V and 4 bases from J; bases unmatched to any gene: 6. The CDR3 length is 16 residues. The germline gives CDR1 SGHNT, CDR2 YENEEA. Original processing methods: Amplification with reference gene primers provided the estimates of nucleated cell counts. Data came from immunoSEQ multiplex PCR; TCRdb stores just in-frame clones and leaves some out. That table gives V, J and clone size, and the DNA gave D and trimming. The sample yields approximately 52,000 clones, around 91% seen once. Sequenced sample: peripheral blood. The receptor comes from a human donor in a cohort sampled during active COVID-19. V is TRBV11-3 and J is TRBJ2-3, with 9 bases identical to TRBD2. CDR3 sequence: CASSLGASGTADTQYF. The CDR3 DNA reads TGTGCCAGCAGCTTAGGGGCTAGCGGGACCGCAGATACGCAGTATTTT.